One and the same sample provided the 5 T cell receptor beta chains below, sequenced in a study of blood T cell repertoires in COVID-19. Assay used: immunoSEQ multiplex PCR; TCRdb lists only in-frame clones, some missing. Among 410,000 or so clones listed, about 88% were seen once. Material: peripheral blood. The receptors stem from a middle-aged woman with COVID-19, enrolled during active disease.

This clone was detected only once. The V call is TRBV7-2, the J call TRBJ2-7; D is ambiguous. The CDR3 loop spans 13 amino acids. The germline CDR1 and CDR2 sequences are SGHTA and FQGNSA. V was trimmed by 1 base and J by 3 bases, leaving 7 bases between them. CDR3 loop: CASSLGPLYEQYF. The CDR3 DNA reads TGTGCCAGCAGCTTAGGCCCACTCTACGAGCAGTACTTC.

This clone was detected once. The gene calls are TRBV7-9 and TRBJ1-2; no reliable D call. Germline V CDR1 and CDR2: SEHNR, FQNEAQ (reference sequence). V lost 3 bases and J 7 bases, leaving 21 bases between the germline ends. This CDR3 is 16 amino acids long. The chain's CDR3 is CASSFHFGSVLRGYTF. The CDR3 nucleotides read TGTGCCAGCAGCTTCCATTTTGGTTCGGTGCTGCGTGGCTACACCTTC.

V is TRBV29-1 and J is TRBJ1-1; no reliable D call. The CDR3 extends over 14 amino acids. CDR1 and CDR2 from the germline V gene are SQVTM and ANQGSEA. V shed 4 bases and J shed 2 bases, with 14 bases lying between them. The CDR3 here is CSVGVGGGNTEAFF. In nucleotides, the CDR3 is TGCAGCGTTGGGGTAGGCGGCGGTAACACTGAAGCTTTCTTT.

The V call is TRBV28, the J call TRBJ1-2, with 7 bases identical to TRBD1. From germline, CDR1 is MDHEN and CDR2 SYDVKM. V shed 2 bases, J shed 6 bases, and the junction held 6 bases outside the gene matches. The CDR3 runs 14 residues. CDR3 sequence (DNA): TGTGCCAGCAGTTTAATGAGGACAGGCCATGGCTACACCTTC. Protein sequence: CASSLMRTGHGYTF.

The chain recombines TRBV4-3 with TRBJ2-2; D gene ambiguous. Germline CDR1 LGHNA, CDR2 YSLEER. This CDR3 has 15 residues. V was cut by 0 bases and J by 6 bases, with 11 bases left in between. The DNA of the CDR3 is TGCGCCAGCAGCCAAGATCAGTGGTTCGCCGGGGAGCTGTTTTTT. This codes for CASSQDQWFAGELFF.